This T cell receptor beta chain was profiled in a study of CD8 T cells in Susac syndrome. Reverse transcription of 0.5 to 1 ug RNA was performed with random hexamers. Across 54 Vbeta and 13 Jbeta, immunoSEQ multiplex PCR amplified TCR beta CDR3. TCRdb ran MiXCR on the immunoSEQ multiplex PCR reads and lists one entry per CDR3 protein. The sample lists 150,000 or so distinct CDR3 sequences; nearly 97% were seen once. Germline values: CDR1 SQVTM, CDR2 ANQGSEA. V shed 6 bases and J shed 3 bases, with 8 bases lying between them. The length of the CDR3 is 12 residues. The receptor comes from a human donor with multiple sclerosis. Specimen: CD8+ T cells from PBMCs. The chain combines TRBV29-1 with TRBJ2-2; D remains ambiguous. The CDR3 protein is CSVRMDTGELFF. The CDR3 DNA reads as TGCAGCGTCCGTATGGACACCGGGGAGCTGTTTTTT.